This TCR beta chain was profiled in a study of blood T cell repertoires in COVID-19. Across the study: Both acute and convalescent COVID-19 samples were obtained from the United States, Italy and Spain.

As processed by the authors: Reference gene primers were amplified, and this amplification served to estimate nucleated cell counts. Repertoires were generated with immunoSEQ multiplex PCR, while TCRdb's copy carries only in-frame clones and drops some. V, J and clone size derive from that table, while D and trimming were established from the DNA sequence. The sample yields approximately 480,000 clones, roughly 89% seen once. The CDR3 is 14 amino acids. Trimming removed 5 bases at V and 1 base at J, with 11 bases between. Germline lookup yields CDR1 SEHNR and CDR2 FQNEAQ (reference sequence). This clone was observed a few times.

Specimen: peripheral blood. The receptor was derived from a man between 18 and 35 years old with COVID-19, enrolled during active disease. V and J are TRBV7-9 and TRBJ1-1; no firm D call. The CDR3: CASSPKTGNTEAFF. Here the CDR3 DNA reads TGTGCCAGCAGCCCTAAGACGGGGAACACTGAAGCTTTCTTT. The entire variable domain, with the rest obtained from reference TRBV7-9 and TRBJ1-1, is as follows: DTGVSQNPRHKITKRGQNVTFRCDPISEHNRLYWYRQTLGQGPEFLTYFQNEAQLEKSRLLSDRFSAERPKGSFSTLEIQRTEQGDSAMYLCASSPKTGNTEAFFGQGTRLTVV.